One sample yielded the 29 T cell receptor beta chains listed below, sequenced in a study of tumor-infiltrating lymphocytes in localized non-small cell lung cancer. The assay was immunoSEQ multiplex PCR, and TCRdb's table has in-frame clones only and misses some. The data show about 16,000 clones, about 69% seen once. The specimen sequenced was lung tumor tissue. These receptor sequences come from a human donor with non-small cell lung cancer.

The CDR3 loop is CATGRGQNTGELFF. CDR3 DNA: TGTGCCACCGGACGGGGACAGAACACCGGGGAGCTGTTTTTT. The V and J genes are TRBV15 and TRBJ2-2, with D possibly matching TRBD1 (6 bases). This CDR3 comprises 14 residues. The germline gives CDR1 LNHNV, CDR2 YYDKDF (reference sequence). V was shortened by 8 bases and J by 1 base, with 11 bases between the two germline ends.

This clone was picked up one time. The genes are TRBV5-1 and TRBJ2-3; 8 positions agree with TRBD1. The length of the CDR3 is 15 residues. CDR1 is SGHRS and CDR2 is YFSETQ in the germline V gene. V lost 2 bases to trimming and J lost 5 bases; unmatched junction nucleotides: 7. DNA for the CDR3: TGCGCCAGCAGCTTCGTGACAGGGGATGTAGATACGCAGTATTTT. Translation gives CASSFVTGDVDTQYF.

This rearrangement joins TRBV5-1 to TRBJ1-1; TRBD1 aligns across 7 bases. The V gene end was trimmed by 0 bases and the J gene end by 5 bases; junction bases not matched to a gene: 10. Germline V CDR1 and CDR2: SGHRS, YFSETQ. The CDR3 has 16 amino acids. The chain's CDR3 is CASSLVTGPMGTEAFF. CDR3 DNA: TGCGCCAGCAGCTTGGTGACAGGGCCCATGGGAACTGAAGCTTTCTTT. Full variable domain (remainder filled in from reference TRBV5-1 and TRBJ1-1): KAGVTQTPRYLIKTRGQQVTLSCSPISGHRSVSWYQQTPGQGLQFLFEYFSETQRNKGNFPGRFSGRQFSNSRSEMNVSTLELGDSALYLCASSLVTGPMGTEAFFGQGTRLTVV.

This clone counts as large (0.1 to 1%). The chain is built from TRBV2 and TRBJ2-3, with TRBD2 matching 14 bases. Trimming took 7 bases from V and 5 from J; bases not matched to a gene: 5. Germline CDR1 SNHLY, CDR2 FYNNEI. This CDR3 spans 15 amino acids. The CDR3 DNA sequence: TGTGCCAGCATGACCGGGACTAGCGGGGGAGATACGCAGTATTTT. This gives the protein CASMTGTSGGDTQYF. The full variable domain, with the rest looked up from reference TRBV2 and TRBJ2-3, is EPEVTQTPSHQVTQMGQEVILRCVPISNHLYFYWYRQILGQKVEFLVSFYNNEISEKSEIFDDQFSVERPDGSNFTLKIRSTKLEDSAMYFCASMTGTSGGDTQYFGPGTRLTVL.

V and J are TRBV30 and TRBJ2-3, with 7 nucleotides matching TRBD1. Germline CDR1 and CDR2: GTSNPN and SVGIG (reference sequence). The CDR3 is made up of 14 amino acids. The V gene end was trimmed by 2 bases and the J gene end by 11 bases; junction bases not matched to a gene: 13. For the CDR3, the DNA is TGTGCCTGGAGTCTTACAAGGACAGGCGAGGGGCAGTATTTT. Its protein product is CAWSLTRTGEGQYF.

This chain links TRBV23-1 with TRBJ2-7, with 7 bases fitting TRBD1. Being an ORF, TRBV23-1 has a function that is uncertain. The CDR3 totals 13 residues. Losses at the gene ends were 3 bases for V and 5 bases for J; bases not matched to a gene: 4. Here the CDR3 DNA reads TGCGCCAGCAGTCACACACAGGGGCACGAGCAGTACTTC. It specifies CASSHTQGHEQYF.

The CDR3 loop is CASSFDSYNQPQHF. The CDR3 DNA sequence: TGTGCCAGCAGCTTCGACAGTTACAATCAGCCCCAGCATTTT. The V gene is TRBV7-2, the J gene TRBJ1-5; D may be TRBD1 (5 bases). Trimming left V 3 bases short and J 3 bases short, with 9 bases between. The CDR3 length is 14 residues. The germline CDR1 and CDR2 sequences are SGHTA and FQGNSA. The entire variable domain, with the rest obtained from reference TRBV7-2 and TRBJ1-5, is as follows: GAGVSQSPSNKVTEKGKDVELRCDPISGHTALYWYRQSLGQGLEFLIYFQGNSAPDKSGLPSDRFSAERTGGSVSTLTIQRTQQEDSAVYLCASSFDSYNQPQHFGDGTRLSIL.

In this sample, this clone turned up a few times. The chain uses TRBV28 and TRBJ2-7; D remains ambiguous. The V and J ends lost 8 bases and 0 bases respectively, with 20 bases between them. Germline CDR1 reads MDHEN; CDR2 reads SYDVKM. The CDR3 is 16 residues long. CDR3: CASSLGRLSSSYEQYF. The CDR3 DNA is TGTGCCAGCTCCCTCGGAAGGCTCAGTAGCTCCTACGAGCAGTACTTC.

This clone was counted a single time. Other DNA sequences in this sample translate to the same CDR3. The chain links TRBV27 to TRBJ2-7, with 8 bases lining up with TRBD1. Unmatched junction bases numbered 9, after V lost 4 bases and J lost 1 base. Germline assignment: CDR1 MNHEY and CDR2 SMNVEV (reference sequence). The CDR3 contains 16 residues. The chain's CDR3 is CASSSTDRGLSYEQYF. The CDR3 region has the DNA TGTGCCAGCAGTTCCACTGACAGGGGACTTTCCTACGAGCAGTACTTC.

V usage is TRBV10-2 and J usage is TRBJ2-5; D remains ambiguous. Germline CDR1 WSHSY, CDR2 SAAADI. The CDR3 is 11 amino acids. The ends were cut back, 6 bases at V and 4 bases at J, with 6 bases in the middle. Here the CDR3 DNA reads TGCGCCAGCAGAGGGCTAGAGACCCAGTACTTC. As protein: CASRGLETQYF.

There are a few counts of this clone. The chain couples TRBV9 to TRBJ2-1; D unclear. V was cut by 0 bases and J by 8 bases, with 9 bases left in between. CDR1 and CDR2 (germline): SGDLS, YYNGEE. This CDR3 has 13 amino acids. The CDR3 spells CASSVAKEDEQFF. DNA of the CDR3: TGTGCCAGCAGCGTAGCTAAAGAGGATGAGCAGTTCTTC.

The V and J genes are TRBV6-1 and TRBJ1-5; D ambiguous. Germline CDR1 MNHNS, CDR2 SASEGT. The CDR3 totals 13 residues. Trimming took 1 base from V and 4 from J, leaving 5 bases between them. The CDR3 DNA follows: TGTGCCAGCAGTGAAGGGGTGAATCAGCCCCAGCATTTT. As protein: CASSEGVNQPQHF.

This rearrangement joins TRBV27 to TRBJ2-2, with D possibly TRBD1 on 6 matching bases. CDR3 size: 14 residues. Trimming removed 5 bases at V and 4 bases at J, with 11 bases between. Germline CDR1 is MNHEY and CDR2 is SMNVEV (reference sequence). Here the CDR3 reads CASSLGDTTGELFF. DNA for the CDR3: TGTGCCAGCAGTCTTGGGGACACCACCGGGGAGCTGTTTTTT.

The chain joins TRBV28 to TRBJ1-4; 7 bases agree with TRBD1. The CDR3 extends over 19 amino acids. Trimming removed 3 bases from V and 7 bases from J; junction bases left unmatched: 20. The germline V gene encodes CDR1 MDHEN and CDR2 SYDVKM. The DNA of the CDR3 is TGTGCCAGCAGTTTTTGGGGAAATCGAATACAGGGGTCGACTGAAAAACTGTTTTTT. Translation gives CASSFWGNRIQGSTEKLFF.

This rearrangement joins TRBV29-1 to TRBJ2-3, with D possibly matching TRBD2 (6 bases). CDR1 is SQVTM and CDR2 is ANQGSEA in the germline V gene. V was trimmed by 0 bases and J by 7 bases, leaving 8 bases between them. CDR3 length: 12 amino acids. CDR3 coding DNA: TGCAGCGTTGAAGATGGGGGGAATACGCAGTATTTT. The encoded protein is CSVEDGGNTQYF.

The chain joins TRBV30 to TRBJ2-7, with TRBD1 as a possible D gene (9 bases). V was shortened by 8 bases and J by 7 bases, with 21 bases between the two germline ends. The length of the CDR3 is 13 residues. Germline assignment: CDR1 GTSNPN and CDR2 SVGIG (reference sequence). For the CDR3, the DNA is TGTGCCGGGGGACAGGGAATAGCGGGGGAGCAGTACTTC. Amino acids: CAGGQGIAGEQYF.

The chain links TRBV5-4 to TRBJ2-2; D is unresolved. The CDR3 covers 14 residues. CDR1 and CDR2 (germline): SGHNT, YYREEE (reference sequence). Deletions cut 10 bases from V and 0 bases from J, with 13 bases between. CDR3 protein: CASRKSPNTGELFF. CDR3 in DNA: TGTGCCTCGAGGAAAAGTCCGAACACCGGGGAGCTGTTTTTT.

The rearrangement joins TRBV30 to TRBJ2-4; D is perhaps TRBD1 or TRBD2 (5 bases each). In germline, CDR1 is GTSNPN, CDR2 SVGIG (reference sequence). V lost 1 base to trimming and J lost 0 bases, with 10 bases between them. This CDR3 comprises 15 residues. The CDR3 region is CAWSGGAAAKNIQYF. The CDR3 DNA follows: TGTGCCTGGAGTGGAGGGGCGGCAGCCAAAAACATTCAGTACTTC.

The rearrangement links TRBV6-4 to TRBJ2-2, with D hard to call. V was shortened by 7 bases and J by 5 bases, with 17 bases between the two germline ends. This CDR3 region has 15 residues. Germline CDR1 reads MRHNA; CDR2 reads SNTAGT. Here the CDR3 reads CASKAAPLGTGELFF. DNA of the CDR3: TGTGCCAGCAAGGCGGCCCCTCTTGGGACCGGGGAGCTGTTTTTT.

The chain joins TRBV7-2 to TRBJ1-4; D is possibly TRBD1 (5 bases). Germline V gene sequence: CDR1 SGHTA, CDR2 FQGNSA. V lost 1 base and J 0 bases, leaving 6 bases between the germline ends. The CDR3 length is 15 residues. DNA for the CDR3: TGTGCCAGCAGCTTAGGGGGGACAACTAATGAAAAACTGTTTTTT. It encodes CASSLGGTTNEKLFF.

The CDR3 DNA reads TGTGCCAGCAGCTTGATTAGCGGGGGGGCATTCAATGAGCAGTTCTTC. It yields the protein CASSLISGGAFNEQFF. The gene calls are TRBV5-4 and TRBJ2-1; 11 bases map to TRBD2. CDR1 is SGHNT, CDR2 YYREEE, per germline (reference sequence). V lost 1 base to trimming and J lost 6 bases; unmatched junction nucleotides: 6. The CDR3 has 16 residues.

The chain has TRBV5-5 and TRBJ1-2, with no clear D. Germline CDR1 and CDR2: SGHKS and YYEKEE (reference sequence). V dropped 3 bases and J dropped 3 bases, with 12 bases sitting between them. The CDR3 is made up of 14 amino acids. The CDR3: CASSSVAADYGYTF. CDR3 coding DNA: TGTGCCAGCAGCTCGGTCGCCGCGGACTATGGCTACACCTTC. Together with reference TRBV5-5 and TRBJ1-2, the CDR3 gives the full variable domain: DAGVTQSPTHLIKTRGQQVTLRCSPISGHKSVSWYQQVLGQGPQFIFQYYEKEERGRGNFPDRFSARQFPNYSSELNVNALLLGDSALYLCASSSVAADYGYTFGSGTRLTVV.

The genes are TRBV29-1 and TRBJ1-2; D gene uncertain. CDR3 size: 12 residues. From germline, CDR1 is SQVTM and CDR2 ANQGSEA. Trimming cost V 6 bases and J 4 bases, with 12 bases left between them. CDR3 amino acids: CSVDDGFYGYTF. Here the CDR3 DNA reads TGCAGCGTAGATGACGGGTTCTATGGCTACACCTTC.

The V and J genes are TRBV19 and TRBJ1-5; the D is unclear. CDR3 length: 15 amino acids. Trimming took off 3 bases at V and 5 bases at J, with 14 bases between the two ends. In germline, CDR1 is LNHDA, CDR2 SQIVND (reference sequence). This CDR3 reads CASSIGWIRDQPQHF. The CDR3 DNA reads as TGTGCCAGTAGTATCGGGTGGATAAGAGATCAGCCCCAGCATTTT.

A single count supports this clone. The V gene is TRBV9, the J gene TRBJ2-5, with D possibly matching TRBD2 (5 bases). V lost 4 bases to trimming and J lost 5 bases, with 18 bases between them. This CDR3 has 15 residues. Germline V lookup: CDR1 SGDLS, CDR2 YYNGEE. The CDR3 sequence is CASSLRGLPGETQYF. Here the CDR3 DNA reads TGTGCCAGCAGCCTACGTGGGCTCCCGGGGGAGACCCAGTACTTC.

The V gene is TRBV11-2, the J gene TRBJ1-1; D unresolved. CDR1 is SGHAT and CDR2 is FQNNGV in the germline V gene. The CDR3 sequence is 13 residues long. V was shortened by 8 bases and J by 1 base, with 11 bases between the two germline ends. CDR3 sequence: CASSIRRNTEAFF. The CDR3 nucleotides read TGTGCCAGCTCGATTAGACGGAACACTGAAGCTTTCTTT.

Only a few counts were recorded for this clone. This chain joins TRBV7-9 and TRBJ2-2, with D unresolved. The length of the CDR3 is 14 residues. Per germline, CDR1 SEHNR and CDR2 FQNEAQ (reference sequence). V was pared by 5 bases and J by 4 bases, with 11 bases between. DNA for the CDR3: TGTGCCAGCAGCCCCATACGGCCCACCGGGGAGCTGTTTTTT. Its translation: CASSPIRPTGELFF.

The gene calls are TRBV5-4 and TRBJ1-2, with TRBD1 as a possible D gene (6 bases). V was cut by 6 bases and J by 3 bases, with 15 bases left in between. The CDR3 is 14 residues long. CDR1 is SGHNT, CDR2 YYREEE, per germline (reference sequence). The CDR3 sequence: CASNLQGRDYGYTF. The CDR3 DNA is TGTGCCAGCAACTTACAGGGCCGTGACTATGGCTACACCTTC. The full variable domain, completed using reference TRBV5-4 and TRBJ1-2, is ETGVTQSPTHLIKTRGQQVTLRCSSQSGHNTVSWYQQALGQGPQFIFQYYREEENGRGNFPPRFSGLQFPNYSSELNVNALELDDSALYLCASNLQGRDYGYTFGSGTRLTVV.

V usage is TRBV11-2 and J usage is TRBJ2-2; 7 positions agree with TRBD1. Unmatched junction bases numbered 10, after V lost 4 bases and J lost 5 bases. Germline CDR1 reads SGHAT; CDR2 reads FQNNGV. The CDR3 covers 16 residues. The CDR3 coding sequence is TGTGCCAGCAGCTACGCCCCGTCGACAGGGACCGGGGAGCTGTTTTTT. As protein: CASSYAPSTGTGELFF.